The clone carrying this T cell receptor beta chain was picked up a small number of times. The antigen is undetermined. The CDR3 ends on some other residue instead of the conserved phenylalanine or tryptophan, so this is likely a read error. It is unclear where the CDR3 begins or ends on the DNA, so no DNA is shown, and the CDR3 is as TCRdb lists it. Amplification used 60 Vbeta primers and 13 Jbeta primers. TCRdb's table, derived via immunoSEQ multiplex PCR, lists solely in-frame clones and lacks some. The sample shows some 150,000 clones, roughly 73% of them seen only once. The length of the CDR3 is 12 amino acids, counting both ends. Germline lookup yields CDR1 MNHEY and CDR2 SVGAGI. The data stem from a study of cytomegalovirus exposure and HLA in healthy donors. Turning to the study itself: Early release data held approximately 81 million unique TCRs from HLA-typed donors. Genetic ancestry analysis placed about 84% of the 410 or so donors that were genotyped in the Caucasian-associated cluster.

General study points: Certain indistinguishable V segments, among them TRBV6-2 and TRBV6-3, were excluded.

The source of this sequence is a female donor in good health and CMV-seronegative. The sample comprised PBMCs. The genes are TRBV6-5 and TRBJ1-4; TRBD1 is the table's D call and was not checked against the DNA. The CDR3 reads CASSYSSDRCLT.